Following are 21 T cell receptor beta chains from one sample sequenced in a study of T cells in Graves' hyperthyroidism and ophthalmopathy. From RNA transcripts, TCR beta CDR3 regions were amplified. A set of HTBI primers served as the primers for a first-round RT-PCR of the TCR CDR3. TCRdb reanalysed the multiplex PCR reads using MiXCR and keeps one entry per CDR3 protein. The sample includes about 560,000 distinct CDR3 sequences, 16% of them seen just once. Material for sequencing was blood. The receptors stem from a woman aged 18-29 years with Graves' hyperthyroidism.

This chain joins TRBV11-3 and TRBJ1-3, with a possible D match to TRBD1 (6 bases). The CDR3 sequence is 12 residues long. V dropped 6 bases and J dropped 8 bases, with 11 bases sitting between them. Germline V lookup: CDR1 SGHNT, CDR2 YENEEA. CDR3 in amino acids: CASSSNRDTIYF. The CDR3 DNA is TGTGCCAGCAGTTCAAACAGGGACACCATATATTTT. Full variable domain (missing parts from reference TRBV11-3 and TRBJ1-3): EAGVVQSPRYKIIEKKQPVAFWCNPISGHNTLYWYLQNLGQGPELLIRYENEEAVDDSQLPKDRFSAERLKGVDSTLKIQPAELGDSAVYLCASSSNRDTIYFGEGSWLTVV.

This clonotype was seen a few times. This rearrangement joins TRBV5-6 to TRBJ2-1; 8 bases agree with TRBD2. The CDR3 consists of 13 residues. Germline V gene lookup returns CDR1 SGHDT and CDR2 YYEEEE. After removal of 3 bases from V and 10 bases from J, the junction contained 6 bases not matched to a gene. The CDR3 nucleotides are TGTGCCAGCAGCTCCCCCGGGGGGGACGAGCAGTTCTTC. Amino acids: CASSSPGGDEQFF.

This clonotype was counted ten times or more. The chain has TRBV20-1 and TRBJ2-1; the match to TRBD2 covers 10 bases. The CDR3 covers 14 residues. V shed 1 base, J shed 5 bases, and the junction held 2 bases outside the gene matches. CDR1 is DFQATT and CDR2 is SNEGSKA in the germline V gene (reference sequence). DNA of the CDR3: TGCAGTGCTAGAGGACTAGCGGGCGACAATGAGCAGTTCTTC. This codes for CSARGLAGDNEQFF.

This clonotype was seen repeatedly, ten times or more. The chain has TRBV24-1 and TRBJ1-5; D remains ambiguous. The CDR3 consists of 12 residues. Looked up from germline, CDR1 is KGHDR and CDR2 is SFDVKD. Trimming cost V 4 bases and J 6 bases, with 6 bases left between them. The CDR3 loop reads CATSDTGQPQHF. In DNA form, the CDR3 reads TGTGCCACCAGTGACACCGGTCAGCCCCAGCATTTT.

The chain is built from TRBV9 and TRBJ2-1, with 9 bases matching TRBD2. The CDR3 loop spans 14 amino acids. Per the germline V gene, CDR1 is SGDLS and CDR2 is YYNGEE. The ends lost 2 bases at V and 11 bases at J; junction bases unmatched: 8. Written as DNA, the CDR3 is TGTGCCAGCAGCGTTGTCGCGGGGGGGAGGAAGCAGTTCTTC. Residues: CASSVVAGGRKQFF.

This clonotype was seen ten or more times. The CDR3 region is CASRDTLPSGNTIYF. The CDR3, as DNA: TGTGCCAGCAGAGACACATTGCCCTCTGGAAACACCATATATTTT. This chain connects TRBV3-1 to TRBJ1-3, with no clear D. The CDR3 is 15 residues long. Trimming pared 6 bases from V and 0 bases from J, leaving 12 bases between. Per the germline V gene, CDR1 is LGHDT and CDR2 is YNNKEL (reference sequence).

This clonotype was seen repeatedly, ten times or more. The V call is TRBV6-1, the J call TRBJ2-1; 8 nucleotides align to TRBD2. With V trimmed by 8 bases and J by 7 bases, 10 bases remained unmatched. The CDR3 sequence is 14 residues long. CDR1 MNHNS and CDR2 SASEGT come from the germline V gene. The CDR3 spells CASWRSGGRNEQFF. CDR3 sequence (DNA): TGTGCCAGCTGGAGAAGCGGGGGTAGAAATGAGCAGTTCTTC.

This clonotype has ten or more counts. The chain joins TRBV12-3 or TRBV12-4 to TRBJ1-2; 12 nucleotides line up with TRBD1. J lost 2 bases, V lost 7 bases, and 5 bases had no gene match. This CDR3 region has 15 residues. CDR3 DNA sequence: TGTGCCAGCATCGGGACAGGGGGCGCGAACTATGGCTACACCTTC. Its translation is CASIGTGGANYGYTF.

CDR3: CATTRDSYQPQHF. CDR3 DNA: TGTGCCACCACCCGGGACAGCTATCAGCCCCAGCATTTT. This sequence joins TRBV19 and TRBJ1-5; the match to TRBD1 covers 7 bases. CDR1 is LNHDA, CDR2 SQIVND, per germline (reference sequence). This CDR3 is built from 13 residues. Trimming took 10 bases from V and 5 from J; bases not matched to a gene: 8.

The rearrangement uses TRBV7-8 and TRBJ2-2; the D is unclear. Germline V gives CDR1 SGHVS, CDR2 FQNEAQ. Trimming stripped 4 bases from V and 5 bases from J, with 11 bases between. The CDR3 has 14 amino acids. As DNA, the CDR3 is TGTGCCAGCAGCTATCAACTCGGTACCGGGGAGCTGTTTTTT. This gives the protein CASSYQLGTGELFF.

This clonotype was detected many times. V gene TRBV20-1 combines with J gene TRBJ2-3; the match to TRBD2 covers 12 bases. V trimming: 3 bases; J trimming: 4 bases; junction bases outside the gene matches: 5. Germline-derived CDR1 and CDR2 are DFQATT and SNEGSKA (reference sequence). CDR3 length equals 15 residues. The CDR3 sequence: CSARTTSGGADTQYF. The CDR3, as DNA: TGCAGTGCTAGGACGACTAGCGGGGGTGCAGATACGCAGTATTTT.

This clonotype was observed at least ten times. The V gene is TRBV29-1, the J gene TRBJ2-5, with 11 bases fitting TRBD2. With V trimmed by 6 bases and J by 3 bases, 6 bases remained unmatched. This CDR3 comprises 14 residues. From germline, CDR1 is SQVTM and CDR2 ANQGSEA. The CDR3 spells CSVSGTSGKETQYF. DNA for the CDR3: TGCAGCGTGTCAGGGACTAGCGGAAAAGAGACCCAGTACTTC.

The DNA for the CDR3 is TGTGCCAGTAGTACGACACTTCTGAACACTGAAGCTTTCTTT. Its protein product is CASSTTLLNTEAFF. The V call is TRBV19, the J call TRBJ1-1; D call uncertain. Germline V lookup: CDR1 LNHDA, CDR2 SQIVND (reference sequence). With 4 bases removed from V and 0 bases from J, the gap between germline ends came to 9 bases. This CDR3 contains 14 residues.

The sample holds many counts of this clonotype. The chain has TRBV5-8 and TRBJ2-5, with D hard to call. Germline V gene data show CDR1 as SGHTS and CDR2 as YDEGEE. Trimming shortened V by 3 bases and J by 1 base, and 7 bases separated the two germline ends. The length of the CDR3 is 13 residues. CDR3 in amino acids: CASSSRSQETQYF. As DNA, the CDR3 is TGTGCCAGCAGCTCCCGGTCCCAAGAGACCCAGTACTTC. Looking up the rest from reference TRBV5-8 and TRBJ2-5 gives the full variable domain: EAGVTQSPTHLIKTRGQQATLRCSPISGHTSVYWYQQALGLGLQFLLWYDEGEERNRGNFPPRFSGRQFPNYSSELNVNALELEDSALYLCASSSRSQETQYFGPGTRLLVL.

The chain joins TRBV15 to TRBJ2-5; D is unresolved. V dropped 1 base and J dropped 7 bases, with 7 bases sitting between them. Germline CDR1 LNHNV, CDR2 YYDKDF (reference sequence). The CDR3 covers 12 residues. The CDR3 DNA reads TGTGCCACCAGCAGAGGTCTGGGGACCCAGTACTTC. Translated: CATSRGLGTQYF.

This clonotype was recorded many times. The V and J genes are TRBV20-1 and TRBJ2-7; TRBD2 might be the D (5 bases). The length of the CDR3 is 13 residues. Trimming pared 5 bases from V and 5 bases from J, leaving 16 bases between. The germline gives CDR1 DFQATT, CDR2 SNEGSKA (reference sequence). The CDR3 coding sequence is TGCAGTGCTCAACTCCCACTAGGAAACGAGCAGTACTTC. This codes for CSAQLPLGNEQYF.

This clonotype occurred many times. The chain combines TRBV12-3 or TRBV12-4 with TRBJ1-1; D gene ambiguous. This CDR3 contains 13 residues. V was clipped by 3 bases and J by 3 bases, with 8 bases between them. CDR3 sequence reads: CASSLVGDTEAFF. DNA of the CDR3: TGTGCCAGCAGTTTGGTCGGCGACACTGAAGCTTTCTTT.

Many counts were recorded for this clonotype. The chain combines TRBV11-2 with TRBJ2-1; 8 positions agree with TRBD1. The CDR3 is 16 amino acids. The J segment lost 3 bases and the V segment lost 2 bases, leaving 6 bases of the junction unmatched. Germline CDR1 reads SGHAT; CDR2 reads FQNNGV. DNA of the CDR3: TGTGCCAGCAGCTTATTGGGACAGGTAAACTACAATGAGCAGTTCTTC. Protein: CASSLLGQVNYNEQFF.

V is TRBV15 and J is TRBJ1-2; 7 bases map to TRBD1. With 1 base clipped from V and 0 bases from J, the junction kept 2 bases outside the gene matches. The CDR3 is 15 amino acids. CDR1 is LNHNV, CDR2 YYDKDF, per germline (reference sequence). The CDR3 loop is CATSRAGTANYGYTF. CDR3 coding DNA: TGTGCCACCAGCAGAGCAGGGACAGCTAACTATGGCTACACCTTC.

This clonotype turned up a few times. This chain joins TRBV3-1 and TRBJ2-4; D unclear. The CDR3 is 14 residues long. Per the germline V gene, CDR1 is LGHDT and CDR2 is YNNKEL (reference sequence). V was cut by 4 bases and J by 1 base, with 8 bases left in between. CDR3 nucleotide sequence: TGTGCCAGCAGCCTGCTCAACGCCAAAAACATTCAGTACTTC. The encoded protein is CASSLLNAKNIQYF.

The CDR3 coding sequence is TGCGCCAGCAGCTTGACACAGGGGTCCTACGAGCAGTACTTC. Translating gives CASSLTQGSYEQYF. The genes are TRBV5-1 and TRBJ2-7; the match to TRBD1 covers 7 bases. Germline lookup yields CDR1 SGHRS and CDR2 YFSETQ. Trimming cost V 1 base and J 1 base; bases outside gene matches: 2. The CDR3 length is 14 residues. Full variable domain (missing parts from reference TRBV5-1 and TRBJ2-7): KAGVTQTPRYLIKTRGQQVTLSCSPISGHRSVSWYQQTPGQGLQFLFEYFSETQRNKGNFPGRFSGRQFSNSRSEMNVSTLELGDSALYLCASSLTQGSYEQYFGPGTRLTVT.